This entry describes one TCR beta chain. The PCR made use of 60 Vbeta and 13 Jbeta primers. The data were produced by immunoSEQ multiplex PCR, yet TCRdb's version contains in-frame clones alone and is incomplete. The data contain 110,000 to 150,000 clones, roughly three quarters of them singletons. This sample was taken from a study of cytomegalovirus exposure and HLA in healthy donors. On the study more broadly: Drawn from HLA-typed donors, tens of millions of unique TCRs were held in an early data release.

Specimen: PBMCs. The TCR originated in a woman between 45 and 60 years old in good health and CMV-seronegative.

CDR3 nucleotides: TGTGCCAGCAGCTTCCAAACAGGGACTGGGGCCAACGTCCTGACTTTC. This gives the protein CASSFQTGTGANVLTF. This chain connects TRBV7-3 to TRBJ2-6; D is perhaps TRBD1 (6 bases). This CDR3 region has 16 residues. From germline, CDR1 is SGHTA and CDR2 FQGTGA. V gave up 3 bases and J gave up 2 bases, with 11 bases separating them.